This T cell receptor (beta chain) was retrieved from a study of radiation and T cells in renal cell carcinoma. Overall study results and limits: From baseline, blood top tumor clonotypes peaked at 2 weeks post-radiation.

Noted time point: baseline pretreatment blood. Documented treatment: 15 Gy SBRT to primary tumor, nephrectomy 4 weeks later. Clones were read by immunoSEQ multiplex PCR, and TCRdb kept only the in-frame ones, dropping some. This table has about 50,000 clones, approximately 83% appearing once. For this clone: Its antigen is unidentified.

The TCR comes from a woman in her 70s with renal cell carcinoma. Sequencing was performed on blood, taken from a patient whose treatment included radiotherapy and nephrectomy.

Written as DNA, the CDR3 is TGTGCCAGCAGTCCCTCGGGGGTGTATAGCAATCAGCCCCAGCATTTT. This gives the protein CASSPSGVYSNQPQHF. The chain couples TRBV27 to TRBJ1-5; the D gene is possibly TRBD1 (5 bases). The V and J ends lost 5 bases and 0 bases respectively, with 14 bases between them. The CDR3 totals 16 residues. Germline loops: CDR1 MNHEY, CDR2 SMNVEV (reference sequence).